These 10 T cell receptor beta chains came from one sample sequenced in a study of blood T cells in healthy people across ages. A J-beta primer mix and a sample-barcoded 5' primer were used in a second PCR of about 6 to 12 cycles. TCRdb called the 5' RACE reads again in MiXCR, with one record for every CDR3 protein. The sample contains 700,000 to 950,000 distinct CDR3 sequences, approximately 39% of which appear only once. Sequencing used blood. The receptors were gathered from a woman aged 55-70 years in good health.

This clonotype was recorded only once. The chain recombines TRBV6-5 with TRBJ1-6; unclear D gene. Germline V gene lookup returns CDR1 MNHEY and CDR2 SVGAGI. V lost 0 bases and J lost 7, with 7 bases in between. CDR3 size: 14 residues. The chain's CDR3 is CASSYSNANSPLHF. The CDR3 nucleotides are TGTGCCAGCAGTTACTCTAACGCCAATTCACCCCTCCACTTT.

V usage is TRBV5-1 and J usage is TRBJ1-1; tentatively, D is TRBD1 (6 bases). This CDR3 contains 15 residues. The V end lost 3 bases, the J end lost 0 bases, and 12 bases lay between the germline ends. The germline V gene encodes CDR1 SGHRS and CDR2 YFSETQ. The CDR3 DNA reads as TGCGCCAGCAGCTCCGGACAGTTCTTGAACACTGAAGCTTTCTTT. Residues: CASSSGQFLNTEAFF. Using reference TRBV5-1 and TRBJ1-1 for the parts outside the CDR3, the full variable domain is KAGVTQTPRYLIKTRGQQVTLSCSPISGHRSVSWYQQTPGQGLQFLFEYFSETQRNKGNFPGRFSGRQFSNSRSEMNVSTLELGDSALYLCASSSGQFLNTEAFFGQGTRLTVV.

This clonotype has ten or more counts. This chain links TRBV29-1 with TRBJ2-7, with 7 nucleotides matching TRBD1. V lost 6 bases, J lost 7 bases, and 6 bases stayed unmatched. The germline CDR1 and CDR2 sequences are SQVTM and ANQGSEA. The CDR3 length is 11 residues. The CDR3 DNA reads as TGCAGCGTAGGACAGGCCGGGGAGCAGTACTTC. As protein: CSVGQAGEQYF.

The V call is TRBV7-9, the J call TRBJ1-1, with TRBD1 identical over 7 bases. This CDR3 is 15 amino acids long. V was clipped by 4 bases and J by 1 base; unmatched bases: 6. CDR1 is SEHNR and CDR2 is FQNEAQ in the germline V gene (reference sequence). Written as DNA, the CDR3 is TGTGCCAGCAGCTCGTTGGGACAGACGAACACTGAAGCTTTCTTT. Protein: CASSSLGQTNTEAFF. Combining the CDR3 with reference TRBV7-9 and TRBJ1-1 gives the whole variable domain DTGVSQNPRHKITKRGQNVTFRCDPISEHNRLYWYRQTLGQGPEFLTYFQNEAQLEKSRLLSDRFSAERPKGSFSTLEIQRTEQGDSAMYLCASSSLGQTNTEAFFGQGTRLTVV.

The chain carries TRBV6-5 and TRBJ2-1; perhaps TRBD1 as D (6 bases). Trimming left V 0 bases short and J 6 bases short, with 12 bases between. The CDR3 has 15 residues. The germline gives CDR1 MNHEY, CDR2 SVGAGI. Here the CDR3 reads CASSYSPQGRNEQFF. Written as DNA, the CDR3 is TGTGCCAGCAGTTACTCTCCGCAGGGGCGCAATGAGCAGTTCTTC.

Regarding this clonotype: This may arise from a read error, as a much more abundant clone is one base away. The V call is TRBV12-3 or TRBV12-4, the J call TRBJ2-1; the D gene is possibly TRBD1 (8 bases). The CDR3 runs to 14 residues. V was cut by 5 bases and J by 7 bases, with 15 bases left in between. The CDR3 coding sequence is TGTGCCAGCAGTATAACAGGGGGGGGGAATGAGCAGTTCTTC. Translated: CASSITGGGNEQFF.

In its sample, this clonotype was seen a few times. V is TRBV12-3 or TRBV12-4 and J is TRBJ2-6; D is possibly TRBD2 (5 bases). Trimming removed 3 bases at V and 3 bases at J, with 12 bases between. The length of the CDR3 is 16 residues. CDR3 coding DNA: TGTGCCAGCAGTTTGGTTCCGGGGTATGGGGCCAACGTCCTGACTTTC. The encoded protein is CASSLVPGYGANVLTF.

The CDR3 protein is CSARGSSTGPGETQYF. The CDR3 DNA reads TGCAGTGCTAGAGGGTCATCGACCGGACCCGGAGAGACCCAGTACTTC. This chain joins TRBV20-1 and TRBJ2-5; D is unresolved. CDR3 size: 16 residues. V was cut by 1 base and J by 4 bases, with 19 bases left in between. The germline CDR1 and CDR2 sequences are DFQATT and SNEGSKA (reference sequence).

This clonotype has just a few counts. This sequence joins TRBV7-9 and TRBJ2-5; TRBD2 agrees at 10 bases. The length of the CDR3 is 15 residues. CDR1 is SEHNR, CDR2 FQNEAQ, per germline (reference sequence). V lost 5 bases to trimming and J lost 5 bases; unmatched junction nucleotides: 8. The CDR3 region has the DNA TGTGCCAGCAGCATGGGGACTAGCGAGGGGGAGACCCAGTACTTC. Its translation: CASSMGTSEGETQYF.

This clonotype was found once. The rearrangement joins TRBV12-3 or TRBV12-4 to TRBJ1-3; 7 bases are a match to TRBD1. The CDR3 is made up of 15 amino acids. Losses at the gene ends were 6 bases for V and 0 bases for J; bases not matched to a gene: 5. The CDR3 protein is CASSPAGGSGNTIYF. Here the CDR3 DNA reads TGTGCCAGCAGCCCGGCAGGGGGCTCTGGAAACACCATATATTTT.